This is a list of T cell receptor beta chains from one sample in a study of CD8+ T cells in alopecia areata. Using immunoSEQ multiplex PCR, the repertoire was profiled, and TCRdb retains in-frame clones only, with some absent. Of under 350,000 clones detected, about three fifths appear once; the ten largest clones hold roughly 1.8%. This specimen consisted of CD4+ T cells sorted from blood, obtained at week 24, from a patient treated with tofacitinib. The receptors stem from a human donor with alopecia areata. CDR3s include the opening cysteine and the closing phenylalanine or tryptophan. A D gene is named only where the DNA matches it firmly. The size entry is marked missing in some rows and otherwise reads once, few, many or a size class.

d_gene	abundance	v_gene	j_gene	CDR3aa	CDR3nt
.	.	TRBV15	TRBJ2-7	CATSRGQLYEQYF	TGTGCCACCAGCAGAGGACAGCTCTACGAGCAGTACTTC
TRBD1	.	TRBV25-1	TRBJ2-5	CASSPYRGAGETQYF	TGTGCCAGCAGCCCATACAGGGGGGCTGGCGAGACCCAGTACTTC
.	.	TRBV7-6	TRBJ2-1	CASSLDREYNEQFF	TGTGCCAGCAGCTTAGACAGGGAGTACAATGAGCAGTTCTTC
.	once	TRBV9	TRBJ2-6	CASSVSGAGANVLTF	TGTGCCAGCAGCGTATCAGGCGCTGGGGCCAACGTCCTGACTTTC
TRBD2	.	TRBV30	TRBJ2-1	CAWTQASGGRYEQFF	TGTGCCTGGACCCAGGCTAGCGGGGGCCGGTATGAGCAGTTCTTC
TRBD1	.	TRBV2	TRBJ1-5	CASSPRQGAHSNQPQHF	TGTGCCAGCAGTCCCAGACAGGGGGCGCACAGCAATCAGCCCCAGCATTTT
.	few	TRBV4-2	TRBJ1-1	CASSQAPTRGTEAFF	TGTGCCAGCAGCCAAGCCCCAACGCGGGGCACTGAAGCTTTCTTT
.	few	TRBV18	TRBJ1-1	CASSTSTEAFF	TGTGCCAGCTCAACAAGCACTGAAGCTTTCTTT
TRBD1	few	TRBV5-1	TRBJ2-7	CASSPQGVGKYEQYF	TGCGCCAGCAGCCCACAGGGGGTCGGGAAATACGAGCAGTACTTC
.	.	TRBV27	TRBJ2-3	CASSLHGSTDTQYF	TGTGCCAGCAGTTTACACGGGTCCACAGATACGCAGTATTTT
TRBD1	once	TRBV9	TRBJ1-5	CASSRGTGTSGQPQHF	TGTGCCAGCAGTCGCGGGACAGGGACTTCAGGGCAGCCCCAGCATTTT
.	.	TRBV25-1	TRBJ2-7	CASTRGATYEQYF	TGTGCCAGCACCCGAGGGGCCACCTACGAGCAGTACTTC
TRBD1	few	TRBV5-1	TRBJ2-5	CASSLAGTGGQETQYF	TGCGCCAGCAGCTTGGCGGGGACAGGGGGCCAAGAGACCCAGTACTTC
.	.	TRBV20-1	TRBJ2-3	CSARTDTQYF	TGCAGTGCTCGCACAGATACGCAGTATTTT
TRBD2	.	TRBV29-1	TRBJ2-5	CSVRTTSGGTETQYF	TGCAGCGTCCGCACAACTAGCGGGGGGACGGAGACCCAGTACTTC
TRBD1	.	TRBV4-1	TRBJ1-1	CASSHRPTGGKAEAFF	TGCGCCAGCAGCCACCGACCCACAGGGGGTAAGGCTGAAGCTTTCTTT
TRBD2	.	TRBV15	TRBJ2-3	CATSRATSGALDTQYF	TGTGCCACCAGCAGAGCGACTAGCGGGGCTTTAGATACGCAGTATTTT
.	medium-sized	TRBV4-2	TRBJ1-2	CASSEHQSNYGYTF	TGTGCCAGCAGTGAACACCAGTCAAACTATGGCTACACCTTC
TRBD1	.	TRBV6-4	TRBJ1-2	CASRAGTAYGYTF	TGTGCCAGCAGAGCCGGGACAGCCTATGGCTACACCTTC
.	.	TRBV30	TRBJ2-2	CAWTANTGELFF	TGTGCCTGGACCGCGAACACCGGGGAGCTGTTTTTT
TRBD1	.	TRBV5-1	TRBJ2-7	CASSSVQGADYEQYF	TGCGCCAGCAGCTCGGTACAGGGGGCGGACTACGAGCAGTACTTC
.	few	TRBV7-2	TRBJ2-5	CASSLSLGETQYF	TGTGCCAGCAGCTTAAGTCTCGGTGAGACCCAGTACTTC
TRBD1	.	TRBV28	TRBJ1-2	CASSLPDRGRGYTF	TGTGCCAGCAGTTTACCCGACAGGGGACGTGGCTACACCTTC
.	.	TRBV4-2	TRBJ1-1	CASSPLWSAEAFF	TGTGCCAGCAGCCCCCTCTGGAGTGCTGAAGCTTTCTTT
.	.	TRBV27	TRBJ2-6	CASRLSGSGANVLTF	TGTGCCAGCAGACTTTCAGGGTCAGGGGCCAACGTCCTGACTTTC
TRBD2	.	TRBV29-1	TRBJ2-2	CSVTPPSGGSGELFF	TGCAGCGTTACCCCGCCTAGCGGGGGGTCCGGGGAGCTGTTTTTT
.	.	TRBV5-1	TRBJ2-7	CASSARDAYEQYF	TGCGCCAGCAGCGCCCGGGACGCCTACGAGCAGTACTTC
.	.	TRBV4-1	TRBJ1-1	CASSQGAGTAAFF	TGCGCCAGCAGCCAAGGAGCTGGAACGGCCGCTTTCTTT
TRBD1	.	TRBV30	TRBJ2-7	CAWSAPPPGQGSEQYF	TGTGCCTGGAGTGCGCCCCCCCCGGGACAGGGAAGCGAGCAGTACTTC
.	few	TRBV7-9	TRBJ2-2	CASTSTVTNTGELFF	TGTGCCAGCACCTCGACAGTCACGAACACCGGGGAGCTGTTTTTT
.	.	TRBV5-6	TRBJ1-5	CASSLYWVSNQPQHF	TGTGCCAGCAGCTTGTATTGGGTTAGCAATCAGCCCCAGCATTTT
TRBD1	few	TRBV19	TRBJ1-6	CAGTDRGNDSPLHF	TGTGCCGGTACGGACAGGGGAAACGATTCACCCCTCCACTTT
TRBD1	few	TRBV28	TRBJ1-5	CASSLSPFGQGTNQPQHF	TGTGCCAGCAGTTTGAGCCCCTTTGGACAGGGAACCAATCAGCCCCAGCATTTT
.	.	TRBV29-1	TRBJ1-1	CSVENTEAFF	TGCAGCGTTGAGAACACTGAAGCTTTCTTT
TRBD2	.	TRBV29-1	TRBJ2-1	CSARASGGGPYNEQFF	TGCAGCGCCCGCGCCTCAGGCGGGGGACCCTACAATGAGCAGTTCTTC
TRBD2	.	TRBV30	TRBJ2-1	CAWSVVAGADNEQFF	TGTGCCTGGAGTGTAGTAGCGGGGGCCGACAATGAGCAGTTCTTC
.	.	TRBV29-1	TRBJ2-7	CSGSHGSTYEQYF	TGCAGCGGATCGCACGGTTCGACCTACGAGCAGTACTTC
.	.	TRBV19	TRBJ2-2	CASSRHSGRRTGELFF	TGTGCCAGTAGTCGTCACTCGGGACGGCGGACCGGGGAGCTGTTTTTT
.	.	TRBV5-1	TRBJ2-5	CASSLTGRLQETQYF	TGCGCCAGCAGCCTGACAGGGAGGTTACAAGAGACCCAGTACTTC
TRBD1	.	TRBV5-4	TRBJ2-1	CASSSITGQYNEQFF	TGTGCCAGCAGCTCAATCACGGGACAGTACAATGAGCAGTTCTTC
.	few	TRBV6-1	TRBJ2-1	CASSERGADNEQFF	TGTGCCAGCAGTGAACGGGGAGCGGATAATGAGCAGTTCTTC
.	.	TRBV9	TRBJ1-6	CASSVAPNTFSSPLHF	TGTGCCAGCAGCGTAGCCCCCAACACGTTTTCCTCACCCCTCCACTTT
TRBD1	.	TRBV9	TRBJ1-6	CASSVGQGANSPLHF	TGTGCCAGCAGCGTAGGTCAGGGGGCCAACTCACCCCTCCACTTT
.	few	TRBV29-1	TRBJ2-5	CSTRMGGGETQYF	TGCAGCACGCGAATGGGGGGTGGGGAGACCCAGTACTTC
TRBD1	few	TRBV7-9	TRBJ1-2	CASSPRQGSYTF	TGTGCCAGCAGCCCAAGACAGGGCAGCTACACCTTC
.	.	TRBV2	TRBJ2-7	CASSEVGVKYF	TGTGCCAGCAGTGAAGTTGGGGTCAAGTACTTC
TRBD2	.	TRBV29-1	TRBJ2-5	CSVGTSGGARETQYF	TGCAGCGTTGGGACTAGCGGGGGGGCCCGGGAGACCCAGTACTTC
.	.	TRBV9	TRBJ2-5	CASRRGDDGTQYF	TGTGCCAGCAGGAGGGGGGACGACGGAACCCAGTACTTC
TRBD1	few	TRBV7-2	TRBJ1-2	CASSLGQGYGYTF	TGTGCCAGCAGCCTGGGACAGGGCTATGGCTACACCTTC
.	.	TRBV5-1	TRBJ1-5	CASSLGGLSNQPQHF	TGCGCCAGCAGCTTGGGTGGGCTCAGCAATCAGCCCCAGCATTTT
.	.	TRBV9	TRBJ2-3	CASSSRQSTDTQYF	TGTGCCAGCAGCTCCCGACAGAGCACAGATACGCAGTATTTT
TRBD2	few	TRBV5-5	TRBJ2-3	CASTYGGAVTDTQYF	TGTGCCAGCACCTACGGGGGGGCCGTCACAGATACGCAGTATTTT
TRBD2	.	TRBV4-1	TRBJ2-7	CASSHPREGRSYEQYF	TGCGCCAGCAGCCACCCAAGGGAGGGAAGATCCTACGAGCAGTACTTC